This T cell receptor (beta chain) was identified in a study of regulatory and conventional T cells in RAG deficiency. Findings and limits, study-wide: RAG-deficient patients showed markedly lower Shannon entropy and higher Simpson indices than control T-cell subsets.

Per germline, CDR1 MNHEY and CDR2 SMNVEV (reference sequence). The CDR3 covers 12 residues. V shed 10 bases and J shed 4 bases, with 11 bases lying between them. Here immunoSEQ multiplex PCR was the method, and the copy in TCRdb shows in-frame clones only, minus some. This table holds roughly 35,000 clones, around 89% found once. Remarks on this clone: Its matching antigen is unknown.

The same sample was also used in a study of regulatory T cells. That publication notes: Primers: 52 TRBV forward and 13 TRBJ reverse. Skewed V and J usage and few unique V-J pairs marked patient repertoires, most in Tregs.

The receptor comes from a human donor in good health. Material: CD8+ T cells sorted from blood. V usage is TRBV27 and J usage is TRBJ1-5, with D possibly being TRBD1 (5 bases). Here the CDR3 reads CATRGANQPQHF. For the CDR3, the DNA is TGTGCCACCCGCGGGGCGAATCAGCCCCAGCATTTT.